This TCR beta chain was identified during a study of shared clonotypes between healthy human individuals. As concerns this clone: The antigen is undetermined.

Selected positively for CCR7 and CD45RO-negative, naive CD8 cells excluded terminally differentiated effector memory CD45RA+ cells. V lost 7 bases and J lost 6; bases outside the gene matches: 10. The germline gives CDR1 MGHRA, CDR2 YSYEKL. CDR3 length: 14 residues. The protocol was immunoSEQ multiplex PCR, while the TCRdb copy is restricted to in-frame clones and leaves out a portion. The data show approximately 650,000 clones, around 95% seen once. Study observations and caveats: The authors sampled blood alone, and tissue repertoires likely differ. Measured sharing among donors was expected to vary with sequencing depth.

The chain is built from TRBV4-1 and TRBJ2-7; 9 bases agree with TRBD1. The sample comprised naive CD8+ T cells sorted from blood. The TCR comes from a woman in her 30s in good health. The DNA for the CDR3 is TGCGCCAGCAAGGAGACAGGGGGATATTGCGAGCAGTACTTC. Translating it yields CASKETGGYCEQYF.